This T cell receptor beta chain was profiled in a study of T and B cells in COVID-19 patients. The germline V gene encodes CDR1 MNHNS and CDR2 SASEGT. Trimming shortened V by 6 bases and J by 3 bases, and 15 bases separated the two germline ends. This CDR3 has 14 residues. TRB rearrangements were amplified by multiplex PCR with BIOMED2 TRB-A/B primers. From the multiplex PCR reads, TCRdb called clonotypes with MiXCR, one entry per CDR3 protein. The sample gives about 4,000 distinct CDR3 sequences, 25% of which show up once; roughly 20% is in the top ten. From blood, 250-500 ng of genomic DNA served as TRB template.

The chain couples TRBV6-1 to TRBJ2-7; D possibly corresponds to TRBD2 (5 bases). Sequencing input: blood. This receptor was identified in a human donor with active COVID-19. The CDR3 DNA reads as TGTGCCAGCAGACCGCCCAACGGACTCTACGAGCAGTACTTC. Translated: CASRPPNGLYEQYF.